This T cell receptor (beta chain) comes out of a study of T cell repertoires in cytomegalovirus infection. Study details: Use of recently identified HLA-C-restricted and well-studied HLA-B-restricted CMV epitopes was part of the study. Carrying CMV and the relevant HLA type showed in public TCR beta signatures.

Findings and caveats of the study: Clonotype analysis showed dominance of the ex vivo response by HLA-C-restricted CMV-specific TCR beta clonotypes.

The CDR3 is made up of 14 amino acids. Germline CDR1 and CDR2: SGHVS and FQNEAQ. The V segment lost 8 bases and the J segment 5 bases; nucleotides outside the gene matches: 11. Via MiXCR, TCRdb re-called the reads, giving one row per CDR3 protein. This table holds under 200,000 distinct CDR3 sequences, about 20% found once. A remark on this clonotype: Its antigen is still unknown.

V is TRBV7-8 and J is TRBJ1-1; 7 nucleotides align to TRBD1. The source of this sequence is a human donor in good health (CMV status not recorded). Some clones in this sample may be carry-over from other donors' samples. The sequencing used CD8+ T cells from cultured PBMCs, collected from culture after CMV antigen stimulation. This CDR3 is CASWGRGVLTEAFF. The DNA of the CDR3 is TGTGCCAGCTGGGGCAGGGGGGTTTTAACTGAAGCTTTCTTT.